The next 18 T cell receptor beta chains were all read from a single sample in a study of long-term antiretroviral therapy in people with HIV. Sequencing relied on immunoSEQ assay v3.0, run at survey level. Profiled with immunoSEQ multiplex PCR; TCRdb holds only in-frame clones, not every one. This sample carries approximately 23,000 clones, roughly four fifths of them seen once, and the ten largest clones take 6.5% to 7.5%. This sample comprised unsorted PBMCs, obtained 1.5 years after starting antiretroviral therapy. These receptors originate from a man aged 30-40 years with HIV.

This chain connects TRBV30 to TRBJ2-7; unclear D gene. V was shortened by 0 bases and J by 3 bases, with 9 bases between the two germline ends. The CDR3 consists of 13 residues. Germline lookup yields CDR1 GTSNPN and CDR2 SVGIG (reference sequence). DNA for the CDR3: TGTGCCTGGAGTGTTGCCCACGACTACGAGCAGTACTTC. Translation gives CAWSVAHDYEQYF.

This clone was observed a handful of times. The rearrangement uses TRBV11-1 and TRBJ1-5; D is perhaps TRBD1 (5 bases). The germline V gene encodes CDR1 SGHAT and CDR2 FQDESV (reference sequence). Trimming removed 5 bases at V and 6 bases at J, with 11 bases between. The length of the CDR3 is 13 residues. Here the CDR3 reads CASSRGYSQPQHF. CDR3 coding DNA: TGTGCCAGCAGCCGGGGGTATTCTCAGCCCCAGCATTTT. The complete variable domain, with remaining parts taken from reference TRBV11-1 and TRBJ1-5, reads EAEVAQSPRYKITEKSQAVAFWCDPISGHATLYWYRQILGQGPELLVQFQDESVVDDSQLPKDRFSAERLKGVDSTLKIQPAELGDSAMYLCASSRGYSQPQHFGDGTRLSIL.

The CDR3 reads CASSPPPREDYEQYF. The CDR3 DNA is TGCGCCAGCAGCCCCCCCCCACGGGAGGACTACGAGCAGTACTTC. The V call is TRBV5-1, the J call TRBJ2-7; TRBD2 aligns across 7 bases. Germline CDR1 SGHRS, CDR2 YFSETQ. Trimming removed 4 bases from V and 3 bases from J; junction bases left unmatched: 10. This CDR3 spans 15 amino acids. Variable domain in full (rest from reference TRBV5-1 and TRBJ2-7): KAGVTQTPRYLIKTRGQQVTLSCSPISGHRSVSWYQQTPGQGLQFLFEYFSETQRNKGNFPGRFSGRQFSNSRSEMNVSTLELGDSALYLCASSPPPREDYEQYFGPGTRLTVT.

This clone showed up just once. The genes are TRBV4-1 and TRBJ1-1; TRBD1 is a possible D gene (6 bases). The CDR3 totals 18 residues. Trimming stripped 4 bases from V and 0 bases from J, with 21 bases between. Germline CDR1 and CDR2: MGHRA and YSYEKL. The CDR3 region is CASSLQGGSIAMNTEAFF. CDR3 nucleotide sequence: TGCGCCAGCAGCCTGCAAGGGGGGTCTATCGCCATGAACACTGAAGCTTTCTTT.

The chain recombines TRBV14 with TRBJ1-2; D is perhaps TRBD1 (6 bases). CDR3 length equals 15 residues. V was cut by 4 bases and J by 8 bases, with 20 bases left in between. Germline V lookup: CDR1 SGHDN, CDR2 FVKESK. The chain's CDR3 is CASSREETGIGGYTF. CDR3 nucleotides: TGTGCCAGCAGCCGAGAGGAAACAGGGATAGGCGGCTACACCTTC.

J is TRBJ2-7 and V is TRBV29-1; D is perhaps TRBD1 (6 bases). From germline, CDR1 is SQVTM and CDR2 ANQGSEA. The CDR3 has 14 amino acids. Trimming left V 6 bases short and J 4 bases short, with 19 bases between. CDR3 bases: TGCAGCGTCGGTCATTGGGACACACGTTACGAGCAGTACTTC. Translation gives CSVGHWDTRYEQYF.

This CDR3 is CAWSRGEDREQYF. CDR3 DNA: TGTGCCTGGAGTCGGGGGGAGGATCGCGAGCAGTACTTC. This chain connects TRBV30 to TRBJ2-7; 7 positions agree with TRBD2. Germline loops: CDR1 GTSNPN, CDR2 SVGIG (reference sequence). After removal of 2 bases from V and 6 bases from J, the junction contained 7 bases not matched to a gene. The CDR3 covers 13 residues.

J is TRBJ2-2 and V is TRBV28; D not resolved. The V and J ends lost 5 bases and 5 bases respectively, with 15 bases between them. The germline gives CDR1 MDHEN, CDR2 SYDVKM. The CDR3 length is 15 residues. CDR3 loop: CASSLLLRPTGELFF. In DNA form, the CDR3 reads TGTGCCAGCAGTCTCCTCCTACGGCCAACCGGGGAGCTGTTTTTT.

The V gene is TRBV4-3, the J gene TRBJ1-4, with D maybe TRBD1 (6 bases). The ends were cut back, 3 bases at V and 2 bases at J, with 13 bases in the middle. Per the germline V gene, CDR1 is LGHNA and CDR2 is YSLEER. This CDR3 spans 16 amino acids. The CDR3 sequence is CASSQGTIGTNEKLFF. CDR3 coding DNA: TGCGCCAGCAGCCAGGGGACAATCGGCACTAATGAAAAACTGTTTTTT.

The V and J genes are TRBV5-1 and TRBJ2-3; the D is unclear. Trimming cost V 4 bases and J 0 bases, with 15 bases left between them. CDR3 length: 16 residues. Germline-derived CDR1 and CDR2 are SGHRS and YFSETQ. For the CDR3, the DNA is TGCGCCAGCAGCCCAGAGGTAGGGCATAGCACAGATACGCAGTATTTT. Protein: CASSPEVGHSTDTQYF.

V usage is TRBV27 and J usage is TRBJ1-5; 8 nucleotides align to TRBD1. The CDR3 is 14 residues long. The germline V gene has CDR1 MNHEY and CDR2 SMNVEV (reference sequence). V shed 6 bases, J shed 9 bases, and the junction held 10 bases outside the gene matches. This CDR3 reads CASRYGQGNMPQHF. The CDR3 nucleotides read TGTGCCAGCAGATACGGACAGGGTAACATGCCCCAGCATTTT.

V is TRBV28 and J is TRBJ2-2, with D tentatively TRBD1 (6 bases). The CDR3 contains 16 residues. CDR1 and CDR2 (germline): MDHEN, SYDVKM. V was cut by 3 bases and J by 6 bases, with 17 bases left in between. CDR3 protein: CASSFSPGQQPGELFF. CDR3 coding DNA: TGTGCCAGCAGTTTTTCTCCGGGACAACAACCCGGGGAGCTGTTTTTT.

This chain joins TRBV5-1 and TRBJ1-1, with TRBD1 matching over 8 bases. The V segment lost 4 bases and the J segment 1 base; nucleotides outside the gene matches: 6. Germline V CDR1 and CDR2: SGHRS, YFSETQ. The CDR3 is 15 amino acids. For the CDR3, the DNA is TGCGCCAGCAGCCCCTGGACAGGGAAGAACACTGAAGCTTTCTTT. Translation gives CASSPWTGKNTEAFF.

V gene TRBV7-9 combines with J gene TRBJ2-5; TRBD2 aligns across 15 bases. V lost 4 bases, J lost 4 bases, and 7 bases stayed unmatched. There are 17 residues in the CDR3. The V gene's germline CDR1 is SEHNR and CDR2 FQNEAQ (reference sequence). In nucleotides, the CDR3 is TGTGCCAGCAGCTCCCAGGGACTAGCGGGGGGCATAGAGACCCAGTACTTC. Protein: CASSSQGLAGGIETQYF. Full variable domain (remainder filled in from reference TRBV7-9 and TRBJ2-5): DTGVSQNPRHKITKRGQNVTFRCDPISEHNRLYWYRQTLGQGPEFLTYFQNEAQLEKSRLLSDRFSAERPKGSFSTLEIQRTEQGDSAMYLCASSSQGLAGGIETQYFGPGTRLLVL.

This chain uses TRBV5-4 with TRBJ2-7; 10 nucleotides line up with TRBD1. The length of the CDR3 is 15 residues. The germline V gene encodes CDR1 SGHNT and CDR2 YYREEE (reference sequence). Unmatched junction bases numbered 8, after V lost 0 bases and J lost 8 bases. CDR3 protein: CASSLVPDRGVQQYF. CDR3 sequence (DNA): TGTGCCAGCAGCTTGGTCCCGGACAGGGGGGTACAGCAGTACTTC.

In its sample, this clone was seen once. The V gene is TRBV21-1, the J gene TRBJ2-7; the table's D gene call, TRBD2, was not cross checked with the DNA. TRBV21-1 constitutes a pseudogene. The CDR3 covers 16 residues. The CDR3 protein is CASSKGREGRSYEQYF. CDR3 in DNA: TGTGCCAGCAGCAAAGGCCGTGAGGGCCGGTCCTACGAGCAGTACTTC.

V is TRBV4-1 and J is TRBJ2-3, with 8 positions matching TRBD2. The CDR3 has 18 amino acids. In germline, CDR1 is MGHRA, CDR2 YSYEKL. Germline trimming cut 0 bases from V and 5 bases from J; bases unmatched to any gene: 13. The CDR3 DNA reads as TGCGCCAGCAGCCAAGATCCCGGTAGAGCGGGGGCAAGAGATACGCAGTATTTT. This sequence encodes CASSQDPGRAGARDTQYF.

The chain couples TRBV30 to TRBJ2-3; D is unclear. In germline, CDR1 is GTSNPN, CDR2 SVGIG (reference sequence). V lost 3 bases to trimming and J lost 2 bases, with 18 bases between them. The CDR3 length is 16 residues. Written as DNA, the CDR3 is TGTGCCTGGAGCCGTCCCCGAGGCCGCGACACAGATACGCAGTATTTT. This gives the protein CAWSRPRGRDTDTQYF.